The 24 T cell receptor beta chains below all came from one sample that was sequenced in a study of tumor-infiltrating lymphocytes in localized non-small cell lung cancer. The assay was immunoSEQ multiplex PCR, and TCRdb's table has in-frame clones only and misses some. The sample carries around 23,000 clones, approximately 70% recorded once. Sequences were obtained from lung tumor tissue. The receptors here all came from a human donor with non-small cell lung cancer.

Here the CDR3 DNA reads TGCGCCAGCAGCCAAGATACAGCCAGGGGGCTCAATGAGCAGTTCTTC. Translating it yields CASSQDTARGLNEQFF. This chain joins TRBV4-3 and TRBJ2-1, with 8 bases that match TRBD1. Germline V gene sequence: CDR1 LGHNA, CDR2 YSLEER. V shed 0 bases, J shed 6 bases, and the junction held 7 bases outside the gene matches. The CDR3 consists of 16 residues.

This clone showed up just a few times. The chain recombines TRBV10-3 with TRBJ2-7; unclear D gene. This CDR3 spans 11 amino acids. The V and J ends lost 3 bases and 6 bases respectively, with 6 bases between them. Germline V gene data show CDR1 as ENHRY and CDR2 as SYGVKD. As DNA, the CDR3 is TGTGCCATCAGTGATAGGAGCGAGCAGTACTTC. It encodes CAISDRSEQYF.

V gene TRBV5-1 combines with J gene TRBJ1-1; the match to TRBD1 covers 8 bases. CDR1 is SGHRS, CDR2 YFSETQ, per germline. J was trimmed by 7 bases and V by 2 bases; bases with no gene match: 4. The CDR3 is made up of 13 amino acids. CDR3 coding DNA: TGCGCCAGCAGCTTCGAAGGACAGGGTGAAGCTTTCTTT. Translating it yields CASSFEGQGEAFF.

CDR3 coding DNA: TGTGCCAGCAGTTCGGGACAGGTTGGAAACACCATATATTTT. This codes for CASSSGQVGNTIYF. The J gene is TRBJ1-3, the V gene TRBV6-5, with 8 bases aligning to TRBD1. Trimming at V came to 4 bases and at J to 3 bases, leaving 2 bases not matched to a gene. Germline V gene lookup returns CDR1 MNHEY and CDR2 SVGAGI. The CDR3 runs 14 residues.

The rearrangement uses TRBV9 and TRBJ2-1; unclear D gene. V gave up 3 bases and J gave up 0 bases, with 16 bases separating them. The V gene's germline CDR1 is SGDLS and CDR2 YYNGEE. The CDR3 loop spans 17 amino acids. The CDR3 loop is CASSEALSPSSYNEQFF. For the CDR3, the DNA is TGTGCCAGCAGCGAGGCCCTATCCCCAAGCTCCTACAATGAGCAGTTCTTC.

V and J are TRBV6-5 and TRBJ1-2; 7 nucleotides line up with TRBD1. V lost 6 bases, J lost 0 bases, and 7 bases stayed unmatched. Per germline, CDR1 MNHEY and CDR2 SVGAGI. The CDR3 length is 15 residues. The CDR3 DNA reads TGTGCCAGCAGCCGGGACAGTCTAACTAACTATGGCTACACCTTC. It encodes CASSRDSLTNYGYTF.

V usage is TRBV16 and J usage is TRBJ1-3; no firm D call. The germline gives CDR1 KGHSY, CDR2 FQNENV. V was cut by 4 bases and J by 0 bases, with 4 bases left in between. The CDR3 consists of 13 residues. This CDR3 reads CASSRDSGNTIYF. CDR3 DNA sequence: TGTGCCAGCAGCCGAGACTCTGGAAACACCATATATTTT. Looking up the rest from reference TRBV16 and TRBJ1-3 gives the full variable domain: GEEVAQTPKHLVRGEGQKAKLYCAPIKGHSYVFWYQQVLKNEFKFLISFQNENVFDETGMPKERFSAKCLPNSPCSLEIQATKLEDSAVYFCASSRDSGNTIYFGEGSWLTVV.

The chain carries TRBV7-8 and TRBJ2-1, with 8 bases lining up with TRBD2. Trimming cost V 1 base and J 14 bases; bases outside gene matches: 7. CDR1 SGHVS and CDR2 FQNEAQ come from the germline V gene. The CDR3 is 13 residues long. This CDR3 reads CASSLDPGGKEFF. The CDR3 DNA reads as TGTGCCAGCAGCTTAGACCCGGGGGGGAAGGAGTTCTTC.

The J gene is TRBJ2-3, the V gene TRBV11-3, with D hard to call. The CDR3 extends over 12 amino acids. The germline CDR1 and CDR2 sequences are SGHNT and YENEEA. V gave up 1 base and J gave up 4 bases, with 3 bases separating them. The CDR3 DNA reads TGTGCCAGCAGCTTAGTCGCAGATACGCAGTATTTT. Translated, it gives CASSLVADTQYF.

The gene calls are TRBV4-3 and TRBJ2-7; perhaps TRBD2 as D (7 bases). CDR1 LGHNA and CDR2 YSLEER come from the germline V gene. The CDR3 has 16 residues. The V end was cut by 3 bases, the J end by 4 bases, with 19 bases between. The CDR3 nucleotides read TGCGCCAGCAGCCACTCCTTTGGGGGGGCAGGATACGAGCAGTACTTC. It yields the protein CASSHSFGGAGYEQYF.

This clone has only one observation. The chain joins TRBV7-2 to TRBJ2-3; 9 bases match TRBD2. This CDR3 has 18 residues. Trimming at V came to 5 bases and at J to 4 bases, leaving 16 bases not matched to a gene. Germline lookup yields CDR1 SGHTA and CDR2 FQGNSA. In DNA, the CDR3 is TGTGCCAGCAGCCCCCGCCTCGGCGGGGGGGCCGGGTCAGATACGCAGTATTTT. Translation gives CASSPRLGGGAGSDTQYF.

The J gene is TRBJ2-7, the V gene TRBV18; tentative D call: TRBD1 (6 bases). The germline gives CDR1 KGHSH, CDR2 LQKENI. This CDR3 is 14 amino acids long. The V end was cut by 1 base, the J end by 1 base, with 8 bases between. DNA for the CDR3: TGTGCCAGCTCACCACAAGGACAGTCCTACGAGCAGTACTTC. Residues: CASSPQGQSYEQYF.

V is TRBV30 and J is TRBJ2-3; TRBD1 matches at 7 bases. V shed 4 bases and J 1 base; nucleotides not matched to a gene: 8. CDR3 length: 15 residues. Germline lookup yields CDR1 GTSNPN and CDR2 SVGIG (reference sequence). CDR3 region: CAWTSLGQRTDTQYF. Here the CDR3 DNA reads TGTGCCTGGACCTCATTGGGACAGCGCACAGATACGCAGTATTTT.

In this sample, this clone turned up a few times. The chain couples TRBV5-1 to TRBJ1-2; no reliable D call. The germline V gene has CDR1 SGHRS and CDR2 YFSETQ. The germline V and J ends were trimmed by 7 bases and 6 bases, with 19 bases remaining between them. This CDR3 is built from 14 residues. CDR3 nucleotide sequence: TGCGCCAGCTCTACTCGAGGGCCTCAGGATGGCTACACCTTC. Protein sequence: CASSTRGPQDGYTF.

The chain couples TRBV30 to TRBJ2-3, with 7 bases fitting TRBD1. The V gene's germline CDR1 is GTSNPN and CDR2 SVGIG (reference sequence). This CDR3 comprises 14 residues. V trimming: 5 bases; J trimming: 2 bases; junction bases outside the gene matches: 7. The DNA for the CDR3 is TGTGCCTGGGGATCAGGGGGTGTCACAGATACGCAGTATTTT. Encoded protein: CAWGSGGVTDTQYF.

This clone was found once. This chain links TRBV4-3 with TRBJ1-2, with D possibly being TRBD1 (6 bases). The CDR3 is made up of 14 amino acids. V was cut by 4 bases and J by 7 bases, with 16 bases left in between. Germline V gene sequence: CDR1 LGHNA, CDR2 YSLEER. The CDR3 region is CASSLVEGVGGYTF. CDR3 DNA: TGCGCCAGCAGCCTGGTGGAGGGGGTGGGTGGCTACACCTTC.

The chain joins TRBV7-2 to TRBJ2-3; 8 bases line up with TRBD2. The V gene's germline CDR1 is SGHTA and CDR2 FQGNSA. The junction had 8 bases not matched to a gene; V was cut back by 5 bases and J by 1 base. This CDR3 comprises 16 residues. The CDR3 DNA reads TGTGCCAGCAGCCCCCTGGCGGGGGGCCGCACAGATACGCAGTATTTT. It is translated as CASSPLAGGRTDTQYF.

CDR3 region: CASSSRGSNQPQHF. DNA for the CDR3: TGTGCCAGCAGCTCCAGGGGGAGTAATCAGCCCCAGCATTTT. V usage is TRBV13 and J usage is TRBJ1-5, with 7 bases that match TRBD1. The CDR3 loop spans 14 amino acids. The trim removed 4 bases at V and 4 bases at J, leaving 4 bases unmatched. Germline assignment: CDR1 PRHDT and CDR2 FYEKMQ (reference sequence).

The rearrangement joins TRBV7-2 to TRBJ2-3; the D is unclear. The V gene lost 1 base and the J gene lost 0 bases, with 11 bases spanning the gap. CDR3 length: 16 residues. Germline V CDR1 and CDR2: SGHTA, FQGNSA. Here the CDR3 reads CASSLVFGSSTDTQYF. The CDR3, as DNA: TGTGCCAGCAGCTTAGTCTTTGGATCTAGCACAGATACGCAGTATTTT.

The chain uses TRBV30 and TRBJ2-1; 8 nucleotides match TRBD1. The germline CDR1 and CDR2 sequences are GTSNPN and SVGIG (reference sequence). J was trimmed by 3 bases and V by 8 bases; bases with no gene match: 6. The CDR3 has 13 residues. CDR3 DNA: TGTGCCGTTTCCGGGACAGGCTACAATGAGCAGTTCTTC. This translates into CAVSGTGYNEQFF.

The chain recombines TRBV29-1 with TRBJ2-7; TRBD2 is a possible D gene (5 bases). CDR1 and CDR2 (germline): SQVTM, ANQGSEA. There are 13 residues in the CDR3. The V end lost 0 bases, the J end lost 9 bases, and 15 bases lay between the germline ends. CDR3 coding DNA: TGCAGCGTTGAAGATTCACTCAACGAGGGGCAGTACTTC. Its translation: CSVEDSLNEGQYF.

This clone was picked up a small number of times. The chain uses TRBV19 and TRBJ2-7, with D tentatively TRBD2 (5 bases). CDR1 LNHDA and CDR2 SQIVND come from the germline V gene (reference sequence). The germline V and J ends were trimmed by 3 bases and 6 bases, with 6 bases remaining between them. The CDR3 covers 11 residues. CDR3 sequence (DNA): TGTGCCAGTAGTATCCGGGGCGAGCAGTACTTC. Amino acids: CASSIRGEQYF.

This clone was observed a handful of times. The V call is TRBV5-6, the J call TRBJ1-1; maybe TRBD1 (6 bases). V shed 4 bases and J shed 5 bases, with 18 bases lying between them. The CDR3 sequence is 15 residues long. CDR1 and CDR2 (germline): SGHDT, YYEEEE. The CDR3 reads CASSPVQGMETEAFF. As DNA, the CDR3 is TGTGCCAGCAGCCCAGTACAGGGTATGGAAACTGAAGCTTTCTTT.

The V and J genes are TRBV5-1 and TRBJ1-2; TRBD1 might be the D (5 bases). CDR3 size: 14 residues. Germline CDR1 and CDR2: SGHRS and YFSETQ. Trimming left V 6 bases short and J 1 base short, with 13 bases between. The CDR3 DNA reads TGCGCCAGCAACGAGGGGAGTTTTAACTATGGCTACACCTTC. Translation: CASNEGSFNYGYTF.